The entry that follows covers one T cell receptor beta chain sequence. V was trimmed by 5 bases and J by 3 bases, leaving 11 bases between them. Germline V gene data show CDR1 as SEHNR and CDR2 as FQNEAQ (reference sequence). This CDR3 has 13 residues. The data belong to a study of OX40 agonist ivuxolimab in advanced cancers. Study-wide background: Patients assigned to dose escalation were diagnosed with hepatocellular carcinoma, melanoma, renal cell or head and neck cancer.

The table came from immunoSEQ multiplex PCR; TCRdb's copy has only in-frame clones and leaves some out. This repertoire shows fewer than 50,000 clones, roughly 90% found once; its top ten account for roughly 15%. This receptor was obtained from an adult with an advanced solid tumor such as melanoma, head and neck, liver or kidney cancer. The chain joins TRBV7-9 to TRBJ2-7; no clear D gene. Sequenced material: CD4+ or CD8+ T cells sorted from blood, taken in a trial of the OX40 agonist ivuxolimab. CDR3 coding DNA: TGTGCCAGCAGCCCGAATGAAGGCTACGAGCAGTACTTC. It is translated as CASSPNEGYEQYF. Drawing the rest from reference TRBV7-9 and TRBJ2-7, the complete variable domain is DTGVSQNPRHKITKRGQNVTFRCDPISEHNRLYWYRQTLGQGPEFLTYFQNEAQLEKSRLLSDRFSAERPKGSFSTLEIQRTEQGDSAMYLCASSPNEGYEQYFGPGTRLTVT.